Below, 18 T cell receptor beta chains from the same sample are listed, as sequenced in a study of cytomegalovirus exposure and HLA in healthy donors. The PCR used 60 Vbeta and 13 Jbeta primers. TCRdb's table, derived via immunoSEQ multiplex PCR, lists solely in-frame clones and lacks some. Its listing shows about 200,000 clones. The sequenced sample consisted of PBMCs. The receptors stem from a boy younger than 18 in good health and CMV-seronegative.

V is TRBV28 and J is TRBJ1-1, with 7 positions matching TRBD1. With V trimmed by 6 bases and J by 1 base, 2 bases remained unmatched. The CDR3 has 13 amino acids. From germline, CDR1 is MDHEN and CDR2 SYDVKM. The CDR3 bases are TGTGCCAGCAGACAGGGGAGGAACACTGAAGCTTTCTTT. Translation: CASRQGRNTEAFF.

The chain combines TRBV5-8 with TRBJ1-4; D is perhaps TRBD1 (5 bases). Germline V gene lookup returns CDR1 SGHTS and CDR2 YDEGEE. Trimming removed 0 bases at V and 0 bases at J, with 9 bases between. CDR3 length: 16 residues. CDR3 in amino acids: CASSLARGTTNEKLFF. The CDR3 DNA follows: TGTGCCAGCAGCTTGGCGCGGGGGACAACTAATGAAAAACTGTTTTTT.

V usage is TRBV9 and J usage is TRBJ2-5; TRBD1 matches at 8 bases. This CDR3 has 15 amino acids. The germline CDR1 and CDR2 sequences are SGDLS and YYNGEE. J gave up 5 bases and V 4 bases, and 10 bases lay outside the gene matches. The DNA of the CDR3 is TGTGCCAGCAGCCCGGGGGACAGGATAGAGGAGACCCAGTACTTC. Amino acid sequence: CASSPGDRIEETQYF.

In DNA, the CDR3 is TGTGCCAGCAGTTACGCGAGGTCTCAGGGGGGAAACACCATATATTTT. Translating gives CASSYARSQGGNTIYF. The genes are TRBV6-5 and TRBJ1-3; tentative D call: TRBD1 (6 bases). The CDR3 length is 16 residues. Germline V gene sequence: CDR1 MNHEY, CDR2 SVGAGI. With 2 bases removed from V and 4 bases from J, the gap between germline ends came to 15 bases.

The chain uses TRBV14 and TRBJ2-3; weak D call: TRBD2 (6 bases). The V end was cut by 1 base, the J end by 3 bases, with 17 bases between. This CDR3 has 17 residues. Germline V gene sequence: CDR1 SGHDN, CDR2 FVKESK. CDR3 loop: CASSQGRAPSITDTQYF. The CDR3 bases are TGTGCCAGCAGCCAAGGGAGGGCCCCTAGCATAACAGATACGCAGTATTTT.

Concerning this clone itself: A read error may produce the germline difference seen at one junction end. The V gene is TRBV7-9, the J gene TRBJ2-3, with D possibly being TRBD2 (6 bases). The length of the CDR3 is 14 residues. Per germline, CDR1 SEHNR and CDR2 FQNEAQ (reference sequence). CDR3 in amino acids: CASTLDRETDTQYF. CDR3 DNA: TGTGCCAGCACCTTAGACCGGGAGACAGATACGCAGTATTTT.

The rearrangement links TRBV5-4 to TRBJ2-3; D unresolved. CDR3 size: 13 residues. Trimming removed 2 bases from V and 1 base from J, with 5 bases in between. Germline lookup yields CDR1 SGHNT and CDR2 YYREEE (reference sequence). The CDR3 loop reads CASSLPGTDTQYF. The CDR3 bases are TGTGCCAGCAGCTTACCGGGCACAGATACGCAGTATTTT. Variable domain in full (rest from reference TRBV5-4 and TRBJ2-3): ETGVTQSPTHLIKTRGQQVTLRCSSQSGHNTVSWYQQALGQGPQFIFQYYREEENGRGNFPPRFSGLQFPNYSSELNVNALELDDSALYLCASSLPGTDTQYFGPGTRLTVL.

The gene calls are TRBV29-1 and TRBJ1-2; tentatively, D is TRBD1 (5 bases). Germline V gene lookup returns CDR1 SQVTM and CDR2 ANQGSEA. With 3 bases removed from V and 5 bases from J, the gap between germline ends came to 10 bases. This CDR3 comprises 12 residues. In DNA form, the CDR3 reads TGCAGCGTTGAGCAGGGAAGATATGGCTACACCTTC. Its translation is CSVEQGRYGYTF.

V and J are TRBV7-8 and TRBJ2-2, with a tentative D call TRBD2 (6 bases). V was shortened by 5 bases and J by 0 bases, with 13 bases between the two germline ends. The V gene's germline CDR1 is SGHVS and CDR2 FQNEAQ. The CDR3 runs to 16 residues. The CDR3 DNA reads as TGTGCCAGCAGCCTCCAGGAGGGGACGAACACCGGGGAGCTGTTTTTT. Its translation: CASSLQEGTNTGELFF.

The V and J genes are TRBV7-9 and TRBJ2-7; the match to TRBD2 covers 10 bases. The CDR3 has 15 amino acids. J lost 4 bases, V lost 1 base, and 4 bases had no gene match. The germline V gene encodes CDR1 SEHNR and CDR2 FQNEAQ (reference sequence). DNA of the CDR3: TGTGCCAGCAGCTTAGTAGTTAGCGGGGGGTACGAGCAGTACTTC. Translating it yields CASSLVVSGGYEQYF.

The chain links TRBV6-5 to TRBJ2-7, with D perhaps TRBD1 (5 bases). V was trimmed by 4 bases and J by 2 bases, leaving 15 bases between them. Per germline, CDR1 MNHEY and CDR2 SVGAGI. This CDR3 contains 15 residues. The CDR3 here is CASSSRGLGPYEQYF. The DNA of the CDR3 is TGTGCCAGCAGTTCAAGGGGATTGGGTCCCTACGAGCAGTACTTC.

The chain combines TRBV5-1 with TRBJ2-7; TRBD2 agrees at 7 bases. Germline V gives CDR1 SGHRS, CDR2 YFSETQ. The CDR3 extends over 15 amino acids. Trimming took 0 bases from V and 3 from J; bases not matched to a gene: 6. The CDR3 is CASSLDGGYLYEQYF. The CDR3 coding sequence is TGCGCCAGCAGCTTGGACGGGGGGTACCTCTACGAGCAGTACTTC. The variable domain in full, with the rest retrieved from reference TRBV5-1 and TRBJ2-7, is KAGVTQTPRYLIKTRGQQVTLSCSPISGHRSVSWYQQTPGQGLQFLFEYFSETQRNKGNFPGRFSGRQFSNSRSEMNVSTLELGDSALYLCASSLDGGYLYEQYFGPGTRLTVT.

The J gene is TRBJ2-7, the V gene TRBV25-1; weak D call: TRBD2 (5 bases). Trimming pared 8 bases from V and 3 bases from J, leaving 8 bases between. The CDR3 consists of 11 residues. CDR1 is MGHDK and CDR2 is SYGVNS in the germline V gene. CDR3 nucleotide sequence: TGTGCCAGCTCAGGAGGCTACGAGCAGTACTTC. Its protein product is CASSGGYEQYF.

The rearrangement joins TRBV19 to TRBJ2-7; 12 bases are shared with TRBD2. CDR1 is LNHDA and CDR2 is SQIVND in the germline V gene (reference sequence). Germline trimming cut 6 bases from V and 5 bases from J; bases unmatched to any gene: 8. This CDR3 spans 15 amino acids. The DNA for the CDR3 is TGTGCCAGTAGAGACGGACTAGCGGGGACAAACGAGCAGTACTTC. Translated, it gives CASRDGLAGTNEQYF. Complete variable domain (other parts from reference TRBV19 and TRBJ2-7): DGGITQSPKYLFRKEGQNVTLSCEQNLNHDAMYWYRQDPGQGLRLIYYSQIVNDFQKGDIAEGYSVSREKKESFPLTVTSAQKNPTAFYLCASRDGLAGTNEQYFGPGTRLTVT.

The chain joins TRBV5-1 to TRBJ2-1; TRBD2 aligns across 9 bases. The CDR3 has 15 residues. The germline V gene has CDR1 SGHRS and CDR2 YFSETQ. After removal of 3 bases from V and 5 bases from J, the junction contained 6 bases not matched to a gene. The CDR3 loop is CASSSQRGADNEQFF. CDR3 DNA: TGCGCCAGCAGCTCCCAGCGGGGGGCGGACAATGAGCAGTTCTTC.

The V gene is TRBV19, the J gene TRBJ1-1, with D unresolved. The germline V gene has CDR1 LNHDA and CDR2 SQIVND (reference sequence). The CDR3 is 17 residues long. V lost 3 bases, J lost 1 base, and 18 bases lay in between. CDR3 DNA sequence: TGTGCCAGTAGTATGGAGGTTTGGCTCCAGCAGAACACTGAAGCTTTCTTT. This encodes CASSMEVWLQQNTEAFF. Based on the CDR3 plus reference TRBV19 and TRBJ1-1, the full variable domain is DGGITQSPKYLFRKEGQNVTLSCEQNLNHDAMYWYRQDPGQGLRLIYYSQIVNDFQKGDIAEGYSVSREKKESFPLTVTSAQKNPTAFYLCASSMEVWLQQNTEAFFGQGTRLTVV.

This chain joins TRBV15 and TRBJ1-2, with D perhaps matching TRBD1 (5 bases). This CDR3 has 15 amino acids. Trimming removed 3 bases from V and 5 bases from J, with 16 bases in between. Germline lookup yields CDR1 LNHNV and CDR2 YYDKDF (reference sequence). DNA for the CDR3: TGTGCCACCAGCAGGGGGACGGAGGGCGTGTATGGCTACACCTTC. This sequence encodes CATSRGTEGVYGYTF.

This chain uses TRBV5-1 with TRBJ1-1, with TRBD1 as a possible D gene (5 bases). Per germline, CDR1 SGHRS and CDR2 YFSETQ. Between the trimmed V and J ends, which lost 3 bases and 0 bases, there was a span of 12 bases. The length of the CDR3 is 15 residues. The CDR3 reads CASSSTGILNTEAFF. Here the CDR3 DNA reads TGCGCCAGCAGCTCAACAGGAATTCTGAACACTGAAGCTTTCTTT.